This TCR beta chain was profiled in a study of cytomegalovirus exposure and HLA in healthy donors. This clone occurred once. V lost 0 bases to trimming and J lost 4 bases, with 6 bases between them. Germline CDR1 reads SGHAT; CDR2 reads FQNNGV. There are 13 residues in the CDR3. Both 60 Vbeta primers and 13 Jbeta primers went into the PCR. Method: immunoSEQ multiplex PCR; TCRdb's copy keeps in-frame clones and lacks some. The sample shows approximately 120,000 clones, 70% to 80% of them seen only once. Material: PBMCs. The sequence was collected from a man aged 50-60 years in good health and CMV-seronegative. This chain uses TRBV11-2 with TRBJ1-1, with no clear D. Here the CDR3 reads CASSLERATEAFF. CDR3 in DNA: TGTGCCAGCAGCTTAGAGAGGGCCACTGAAGCTTTCTTT.